These 22 T cell receptor beta chains came from one sample sequenced in a study of vaccination effects on CD4 cells after COVID-19. In the ViraFEST assay, antigen-specific CD4+ clonotypes were identified by expansion after peptide-pool stimulation. Culture lasted 10 days before CD4+ T cell isolation. Every participant took two doses of the BNT162b2 or mRNA-1273 vaccine. No cognate antigen is known for these TCRs. Clones were read by immunoSEQ multiplex PCR, and TCRdb kept only the in-frame ones, dropping some. The data contain fewer than 90,000 clones, more than 60% of them singletons. Here the sequenced sample was CD4+ T cells from PBMCs cultured with HCoV-OC43 spike peptides, taken after COVID-19 vaccination. The subset is: HCoV-OC43 spike overlapping peptide pool stimulation. These receptors came from a human donor who received a COVID-19 vaccine.

The J gene is TRBJ2-5, the V gene TRBV5-1; the match to TRBD1 covers 8 bases. Germline loops: CDR1 SGHRS, CDR2 YFSETQ. V lost 4 bases, J lost 2 bases, and 4 bases stayed unmatched. The CDR3 is 14 residues long. CDR3: CASSRTGSQETQYF. The DNA for the CDR3 is TGCGCCAGCAGCCGGACAGGGTCTCAAGAGACCCAGTACTTC.

This clone was counted only a few times. The rearrangement uses TRBV2 and TRBJ1-5, with D uncertain. Germline CDR1 reads SNHLY; CDR2 reads FYNNEI. The V end lost 2 bases, the J end lost 5 bases, and 4 bases lay between the germline ends. The CDR3 runs to 12 residues. The CDR3 DNA follows: TGTGCCAGCAGTGAACGGGATCAGCCCCAGCATTTT. It yields the protein CASSERDQPQHF.

V is TRBV7-2 and J is TRBJ2-3; D remains ambiguous. The CDR3 spans 13 residues. The ends were cut back, 4 bases at V and 0 bases at J, with 5 bases in the middle. From germline, CDR1 is SGHTA and CDR2 FQGNSA. The CDR3 sequence is CASSWGSTDTQYF. CDR3 nucleotides: TGTGCCAGCAGCTGGGGTAGCACAGATACGCAGTATTTT.

The V gene is TRBV23-1, the J gene TRBJ2-5; D possibly corresponds to TRBD2 (5 bases). TRBV23-1 is classed as an ORF, of uncertain function. The CDR3 covers 17 residues. Between the trimmed V and J ends, which lost 2 bases and 5 bases, there was a span of 21 bases. CDR3 loop: CASSQLGLQKVNETQYF. The CDR3 nucleotides read TGCGCCAGCAGTCAACTCGGACTCCAAAAGGTGAACGAGACCCAGTACTTC.

Remarks on this clone: A read error may account for a junction end that differs from germline. The sample carries other DNA sequences with the same CDR3. CDR3 residues: CASSLGSNQPQHF. DNA for the CDR3: TGTGCCAGCAGCTTAGGAAGCAATCAGCCCCAGCATTTT. J is TRBJ1-5 and V is TRBV12-3 or TRBV12-4; D gene uncertain. The CDR3 is made up of 13 amino acids.

The CDR3 nucleotides are TGTGCCAGCAGCCAAGGAGGCCAACATAATGAAAAACTGTTTTTT. Translated, it gives CASSQGGQHNEKLFF. The chain recombines TRBV3-1 (or the pseudogene TRBV3-2) with TRBJ1-4; D uncertain. This CDR3 region has 15 residues. V lost 1 base to trimming and J lost 4 bases, with 10 bases between them. Per germline, CDR1 LGHDT and CDR2 YNNKEL (reference sequence).

The chain has TRBV3-1 (or the pseudogene TRBV3-2) and TRBJ2-3, with unresolved D. Trimming removed 3 bases from V and 4 bases from J, with 8 bases in between. The CDR3 length is 13 residues. In germline, CDR1 is LGHDT, CDR2 YNNKEL (reference sequence). CDR3: CASSHVTADTQYF. CDR3 nucleotide sequence: TGTGCCAGCAGCCACGTGACGGCAGATACGCAGTATTTT.

This clone was detected a few times. The chain uses TRBV6-6 and TRBJ2-3, with a weak D call TRBD1 (5 bases). Germline values: CDR1 MNHNY, CDR2 SVGAGI (reference sequence). This CDR3 has 16 amino acids. Trimming took off 5 bases at V and 2 bases at J, with 17 bases between the two ends. CDR3 nucleotides: TGTGCCAGCAGTCGACAAAGTTGGGGCCCCACAGATACGCAGTATTTT. It encodes CASSRQSWGPTDTQYF.

This clone was counted between two and nine times. The chain links TRBV7-9 to TRBJ2-7; possible D gene TRBD1, 6 bases. The CDR3 runs to 12 residues. Trimming took 5 bases from V and 5 from J, leaving 10 bases between them. Germline lookup yields CDR1 SEHNR and CDR2 FQNEAQ (reference sequence). CDR3 DNA sequence: TGTGCCAGCAGCACCTACAGGGACGAGCAGTACGTC. As protein: CASSTYRDEQYV.

The chain carries TRBV28 and TRBJ2-2, with 8 bases identical to TRBD1. J gave up 6 bases and V 3 bases, and 6 bases lay outside the gene matches. The CDR3 has 15 residues. In germline, CDR1 is MDHEN, CDR2 SYDVKM. CDR3 protein: CASSFLQGVPGELFF. CDR3 sequence (DNA): TGTGCCAGCAGTTTCCTACAGGGGGTCCCCGGGGAGCTGTTTTTT.

The rearrangement uses TRBV6-5 and TRBJ1-3; D call uncertain. Germline V gives CDR1 MNHEY, CDR2 SVGAGI. V lost 7 bases and J 4 bases, leaving 11 bases between the germline ends. The CDR3 consists of 13 residues. This chain's CDR3 is CASIQSGGNTIYF. The CDR3 DNA reads TGTGCCAGCATTCAATCGGGGGGAAACACCATATATTTT.

The table lists this clone with a count of one. This chain links TRBV7-3 with TRBJ2-3, with D perhaps matching TRBD1 (6 bases). V lost 5 bases to trimming and J lost 1 base, with 13 bases between them. Germline loops: CDR1 SGHTA, CDR2 FQGTGA. The CDR3 runs 15 residues. This chain's CDR3 is CASSPDRKRTDTQYF. In DNA, the CDR3 is TGTGCCAGCAGCCCTGACAGGAAACGCACAGATACGCAGTATTTT. Looking up the rest from reference TRBV7-3 and TRBJ2-3 gives the full variable domain: GAGVSQTPSNKVTEKGKYVELRCDPISGHTALYWYRQSLGQGPEFLIYFQGTGAADDSGLPNDRFFAVRPEGSVSTLKIQRTERGDSAVYLCASSPDRKRTDTQYFGPGTRLTVL.

This chain uses TRBV18 with TRBJ2-6; D remains ambiguous. Deletions cut 3 bases from V and 0 bases from J, with 12 bases between. CDR3 length: 17 residues. Germline V gene sequence: CDR1 KGHSH, CDR2 LQKENI. The CDR3 DNA reads TGTGCCAGCTCACCGTTAAGTCCCACCTCTGGGGCCAACGTCCTGACTTTC. Translating gives CASSPLSPTSGANVLTF.

The V call is TRBV4-3, the J call TRBJ1-2, with 12 positions matching TRBD1. With 1 base clipped from V and 4 bases from J, the junction kept 4 bases outside the gene matches. This CDR3 region has 16 residues. CDR1 LGHNA and CDR2 YSLEER come from the germline V gene. CDR3 in amino acids: CASSQAGTGGRYGYTF. CDR3 bases: TGCGCCAGCAGCCAAGCCGGGACAGGGGGCCGCTATGGCTACACCTTC.

This clone showed up just a few times. The rearrangement joins TRBV7-8 to TRBJ2-3; 8 bases are a match to TRBD2. Losses at the gene ends were 8 bases for V and 3 bases for J; bases not matched to a gene: 13. The length of the CDR3 is 16 residues. CDR1 and CDR2 from the germline V gene are SGHVS and FQNEAQ. As DNA, the CDR3 is TGTGCCAGCGTAATGAGGGGACTAGTTGGGACAGATACGCAGTATTTT. This encodes CASVMRGLVGTDTQYF. Filled out from reference TRBV7-8 and TRBJ2-3, the complete variable domain reads GAGVSQSPRYKVAKRGQDVALRCDPISGHVSLFWYQQALGQGPEFLTYFQNEAQLDKSGLPSDRFFAERPEGSVSTLKIQRTQQEDSAVYLCASVMRGLVGTDTQYFGPGTRLTVL.

The rearrangement joins TRBV7-8 to TRBJ2-5; D perhaps matches TRBD1 (6 bases). V was pared by 5 bases and J by 0 bases, with 13 bases between. Germline CDR1 and CDR2: SGHVS and FQNEAQ. The CDR3 is made up of 15 amino acids. The CDR3 loop reads CASSAGQPYQETQYF. DNA for the CDR3: TGTGCCAGCAGCGCCGGACAGCCGTACCAAGAGACCCAGTACTTC. The variable domain in full, with the rest retrieved from reference TRBV7-8 and TRBJ2-5, is GAGVSQSPRYKVAKRGQDVALRCDPISGHVSLFWYQQALGQGPEFLTYFQNEAQLDKSGLPSDRFFAERPEGSVSTLKIQRTQQEDSAVYLCASSAGQPYQETQYFGPGTRLLVL.

The chain uses TRBV5-8 and TRBJ1-6; D remains unclear. The CDR3 is made up of 14 amino acids. Per the germline V gene, CDR1 is SGHTS and CDR2 is YDEGEE. The V and J ends lost 5 bases and 10 bases respectively, with 16 bases between them. The CDR3 is CASSPVEGISPLHF. As DNA, the CDR3 is TGTGCCAGCAGTCCGGTGGAAGGAATCTCACCCCTCCACTTT.

This chain uses TRBV18 with TRBJ2-5; 8 bases fit TRBD1. V dropped 2 bases and J dropped 4; count of bases not matched to a gene: 3. The length of the CDR3 is 14 residues. CDR1 is KGHSH and CDR2 is LQKENI in the germline V gene. CDR3 amino acids: CASSPNGQGETQYF. The CDR3 nucleotides are TGTGCCAGCTCACCAAACGGACAGGGAGAGACCCAGTACTTC.

This chain uses TRBV6-2 or TRBV6-3 with TRBJ1-2; 10 bases agree with TRBD1. Germline V gene sequence: CDR1 MNHEY, CDR2 SVGEGT. The CDR3 totals 16 residues. The V segment lost 2 bases and the J segment 7 bases; nucleotides outside the gene matches: 10. The CDR3 protein is CASSYPGQGTAGGYTF. The CDR3 DNA reads as TGTGCCAGCAGTTACCCGGGACAGGGGACAGCAGGTGGCTACACCTTC.

The gene calls are TRBV24-1 and TRBJ2-3; 11 bases agree with TRBD2. The CDR3 totals 18 residues. CDR1 and CDR2 from the germline V gene are KGHDR and SFDVKD. Trimming cost V 0 bases and J 4 bases; bases outside gene matches: 8. In DNA form, the CDR3 reads TGTGCCACCAGTGATTTGCGCGCTAGCGGGGGGAAGGCAGATACGCAGTATTTT. This encodes CATSDLRASGGKADTQYF.

The rearrangement links TRBV7-3 to TRBJ2-1; D remains unclear. Trimming shortened V by 4 bases and J by 0 bases, and 10 bases separated the two germline ends. The CDR3 covers 15 residues. Germline lookup yields CDR1 SGHTA and CDR2 FQGTGA. The CDR3 is CASSSTLSSYNEQFF. DNA of the CDR3: TGTGCCAGCAGCTCTACCTTGAGCTCCTACAATGAGCAGTTCTTC.

As DNA, the CDR3 is TGTGCCTGGAGTCTGGGCAGGGGGCCCGGGGAGCTGTTTTTT. It translates to CAWSLGRGPGELFF. The chain couples TRBV30 to TRBJ2-2, with TRBD1 matching 8 bases. This CDR3 spans 14 amino acids. Germline V lookup: CDR1 GTSNPN, CDR2 SVGIG (reference sequence). Germline trimming cut 2 bases from V and 6 bases from J; bases unmatched to any gene: 5.